The clone carrying this TCR beta chain has a handful of counts. Losses at the gene ends were 5 bases for V and 4 bases for J; bases not matched to a gene: 10. Germline V lookup: CDR1 MDHEN, CDR2 SYDVKM. The CDR3 runs to 15 residues. Only in-frame clones appear in the TCRdb table, and some are missing; sequencing was by immunoSEQ multiplex PCR. This sample has 380,000 or so clones, with approximately 86% found just once. This sample is drawn from a study of blood T cell repertoires in COVID-19. This receptor was obtained from a woman aged 55-70 years with COVID-19, enrolled during active disease. The rearrangement links TRBV28 to TRBJ2-7, with 8 bases that match TRBD2. The sample taken for sequencing was peripheral blood. The CDR3 is CASSSGGATRYEQYF. The CDR3 DNA is TGTGCCAGCAGTAGCGGGGGCGCCACCCGATACGAGCAGTACTTC.